This entry describes one TCR beta chain. Participants spanned ages about 18 to 90 years and resided in over 20 US areas. Donors were grouped by their self-reported clinical history. This table comes from immunoSEQ multiplex PCR, and its TCRdb copy is limited to in-frame clones, with some not included. Of roughly 150,000 clones in the sample, around 84% were seen once. This sample was taken from a study of blood T cell repertoires in COVID-19. About the research overall: Sites across the United States, Italy and Spain contributed samples from acute and convalescent COVID-19. From T cells, B-cell-depleted T cells, or PBMCs came the material, which was cDNA or gDNA.

The clonotype originates from a woman aged 50 to 60 who had recovered from COVID-19. Sequenced sample: PBMCs or T cells enriched from blood (not recorded which).

CDR3 loop: CASSYGGRGNEKLFF. For the CDR3, the DNA is TGTGCCAGCAGCTATGGGGGCAGGGGCAATGAAAAACTGTTTTTT. This rearrangement joins TRBV7-9 to TRBJ1-4; the D gene is possibly TRBD1 (6 bases). The V and J ends lost 4 bases and 5 bases respectively, with 14 bases between them. The CDR3 runs to 15 residues. Germline V lookup: CDR1 SEHNR, CDR2 FQNEAQ (reference sequence).